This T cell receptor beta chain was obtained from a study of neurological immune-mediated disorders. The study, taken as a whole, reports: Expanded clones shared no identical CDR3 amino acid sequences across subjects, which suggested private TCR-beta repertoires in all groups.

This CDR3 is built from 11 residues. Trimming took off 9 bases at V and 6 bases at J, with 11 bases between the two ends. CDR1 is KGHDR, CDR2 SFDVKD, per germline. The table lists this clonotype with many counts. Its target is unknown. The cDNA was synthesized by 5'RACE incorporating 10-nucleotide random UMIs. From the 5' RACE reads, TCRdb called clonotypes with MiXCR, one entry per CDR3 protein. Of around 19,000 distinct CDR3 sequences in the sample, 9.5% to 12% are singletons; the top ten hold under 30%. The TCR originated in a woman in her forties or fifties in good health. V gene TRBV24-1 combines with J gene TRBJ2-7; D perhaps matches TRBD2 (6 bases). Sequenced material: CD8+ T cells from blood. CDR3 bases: TGTGCCACCGGAGGAGGGGCCGAGCAGTACTTC. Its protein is CATGGGAEQYF.